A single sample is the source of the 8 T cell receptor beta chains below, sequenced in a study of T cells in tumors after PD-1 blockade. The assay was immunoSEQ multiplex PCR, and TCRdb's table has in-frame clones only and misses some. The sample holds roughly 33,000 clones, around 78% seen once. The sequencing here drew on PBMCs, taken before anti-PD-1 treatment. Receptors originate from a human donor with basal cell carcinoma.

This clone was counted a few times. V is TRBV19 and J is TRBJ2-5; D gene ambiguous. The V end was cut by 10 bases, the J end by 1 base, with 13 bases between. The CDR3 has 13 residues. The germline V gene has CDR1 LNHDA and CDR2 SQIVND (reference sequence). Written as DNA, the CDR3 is TGTGCCACGTCCTCACCTCCCCAAGAGACCCAGTACTTC. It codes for CATSSPPQETQYF.

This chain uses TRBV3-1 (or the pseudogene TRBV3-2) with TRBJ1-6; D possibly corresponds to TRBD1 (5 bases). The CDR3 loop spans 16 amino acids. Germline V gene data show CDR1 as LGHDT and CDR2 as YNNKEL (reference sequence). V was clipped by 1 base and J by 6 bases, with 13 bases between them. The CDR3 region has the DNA TGTGCCAGCAGCCAAGTGATTGCCGGGACTAATTCACCCCTCCACTTT. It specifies CASSQVIAGTNSPLHF.

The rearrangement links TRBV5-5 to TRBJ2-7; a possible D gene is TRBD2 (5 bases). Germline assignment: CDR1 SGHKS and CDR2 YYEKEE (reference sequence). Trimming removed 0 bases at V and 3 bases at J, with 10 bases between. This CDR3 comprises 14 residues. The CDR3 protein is CASSLVPGNYEQYF. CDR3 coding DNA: TGTGCCAGCAGCTTGGTCCCGGGAAACTACGAGCAGTACTTC.

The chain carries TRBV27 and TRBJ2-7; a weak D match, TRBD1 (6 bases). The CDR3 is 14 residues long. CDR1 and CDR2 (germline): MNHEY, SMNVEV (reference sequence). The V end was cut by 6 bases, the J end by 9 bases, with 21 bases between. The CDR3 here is CASSQFGGHRWQYF. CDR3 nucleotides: TGTGCCAGCAGCCAGTTTGGGGGACATCGCTGGCAGTACTTC.

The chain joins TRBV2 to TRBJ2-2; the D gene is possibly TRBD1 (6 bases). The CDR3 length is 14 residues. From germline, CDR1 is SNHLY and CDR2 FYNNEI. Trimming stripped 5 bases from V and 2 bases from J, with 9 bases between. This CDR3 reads CASSPGQNTGELFF. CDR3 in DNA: TGTGCCAGCAGTCCGGGACAAAACACCGGGGAGCTGTTTTTT.

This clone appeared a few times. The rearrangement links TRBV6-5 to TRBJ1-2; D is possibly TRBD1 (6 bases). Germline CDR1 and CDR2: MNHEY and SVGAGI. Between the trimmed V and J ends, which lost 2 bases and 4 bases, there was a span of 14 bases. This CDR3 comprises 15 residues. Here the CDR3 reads CASSYDGSGAYGYTF. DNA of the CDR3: TGTGCCAGCAGTTACGACGGGTCGGGGGCCTATGGCTACACCTTC.

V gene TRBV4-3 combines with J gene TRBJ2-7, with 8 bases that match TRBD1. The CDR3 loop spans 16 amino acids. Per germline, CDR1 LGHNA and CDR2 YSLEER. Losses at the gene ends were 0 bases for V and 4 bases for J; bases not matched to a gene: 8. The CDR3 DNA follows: TGCGCCAGCAGCCAAGATAGTGGGACAGGAGGATACGAGCAGTACTTC. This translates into CASSQDSGTGGYEQYF.

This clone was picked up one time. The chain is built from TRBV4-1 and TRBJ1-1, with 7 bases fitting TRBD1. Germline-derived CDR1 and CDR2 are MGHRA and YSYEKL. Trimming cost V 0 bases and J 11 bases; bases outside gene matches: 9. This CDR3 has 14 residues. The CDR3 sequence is CASSQERDRRPAFF. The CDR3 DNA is TGCGCCAGCAGCCAAGAAAGGGACAGACGCCCCGCTTTCTTT.